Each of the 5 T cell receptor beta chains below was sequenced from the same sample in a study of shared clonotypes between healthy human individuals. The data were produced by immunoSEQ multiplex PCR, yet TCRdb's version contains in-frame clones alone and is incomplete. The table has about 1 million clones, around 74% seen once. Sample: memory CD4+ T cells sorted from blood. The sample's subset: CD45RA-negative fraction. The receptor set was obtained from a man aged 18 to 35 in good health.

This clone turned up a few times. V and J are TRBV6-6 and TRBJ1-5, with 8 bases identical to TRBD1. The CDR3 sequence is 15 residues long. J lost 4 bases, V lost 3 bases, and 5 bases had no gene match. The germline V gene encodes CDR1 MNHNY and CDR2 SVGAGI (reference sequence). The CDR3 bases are TGTGCCAGCAGTTATGGACAGGGTGGGAATCAGCCCCAGCATTTT. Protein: CASSYGQGGNQPQHF.

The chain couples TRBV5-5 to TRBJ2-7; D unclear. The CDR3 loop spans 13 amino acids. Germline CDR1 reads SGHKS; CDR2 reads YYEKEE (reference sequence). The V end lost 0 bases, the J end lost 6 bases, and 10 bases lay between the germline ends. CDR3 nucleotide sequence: TGTGCCAGCAGCTTGGCCAGGAAAGGCGAGCAGTACTTC. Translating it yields CASSLARKGEQYF.

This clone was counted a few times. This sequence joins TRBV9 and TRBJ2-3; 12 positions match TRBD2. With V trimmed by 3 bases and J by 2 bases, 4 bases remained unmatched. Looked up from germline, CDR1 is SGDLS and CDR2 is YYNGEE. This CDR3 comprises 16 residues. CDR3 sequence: CASSEGTSGYTDTQYF. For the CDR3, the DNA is TGTGCCAGCAGCGAGGGGACTAGCGGGTACACAGATACGCAGTATTTT.

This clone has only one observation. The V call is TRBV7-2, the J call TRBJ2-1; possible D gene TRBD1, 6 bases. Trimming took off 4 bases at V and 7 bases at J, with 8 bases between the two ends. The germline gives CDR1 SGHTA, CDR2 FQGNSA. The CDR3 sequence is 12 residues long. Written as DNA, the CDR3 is TGTGCCAGCAGCTCTAGGGGGAATGAGCAGTTCTTC. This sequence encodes CASSSRGNEQFF.

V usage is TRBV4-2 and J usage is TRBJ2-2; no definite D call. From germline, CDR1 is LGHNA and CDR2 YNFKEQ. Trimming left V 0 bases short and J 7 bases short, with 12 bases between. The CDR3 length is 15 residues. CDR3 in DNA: TGTGCCAGCAGCCAAGACACAGATCGACGCGGGGAGCTGTTTTTT. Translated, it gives CASSQDTDRRGELFF.